This record covers a single TCR beta chain. The same CDR3 is also encoded by other DNA sequences in this sample. Clones were read by immunoSEQ multiplex PCR, and TCRdb kept only the in-frame ones, dropping some. The table records approximately 150,000 clones, around nine tenths of them present only once. These data originate in a study of radiation and T cells in renal cell carcinoma. Time point meaning: blood 4 weeks post-SBRT, at nephrectomy. As for treatment: 15 Gy SBRT to primary tumor, nephrectomy 4 weeks later. The clonotype was recovered from a woman aged 45-59 years with renal cell carcinoma. The sequences come from blood, collected from a patient whose treatment included radiotherapy and nephrectomy.

In nucleotides, the CDR3 is TGTGCCAGCAGCTTGGTGCAGGGGGACACCGGGGAGCTGTTTTTT. Amino acids: CASSLVQGDTGELFF. V usage is TRBV5-6 and J usage is TRBJ2-2, with 7 positions matching TRBD1. The CDR3 spans 15 residues. With 0 bases clipped from V and 3 bases from J, the junction kept 2 bases outside the gene matches. Germline V gives CDR1 SGHDT, CDR2 YYEEEE.